This TCR beta chain was documented in a study of control samples from healthy donors and cancer patients. Measured with immunoSEQ multiplex PCR; TCRdb has only the in-frame clones, and not every one. The sample shows about 51,000 clones, roughly nine tenths of them seen only once. CDR1 and CDR2 from the germline V gene are MNHEY and SMNVEV (reference sequence). CDR3 length equals 14 residues. The V end was cut by 6 bases, the J end by 5 bases, with 16 bases between. This sequence joins TRBV27 and TRBJ2-5, with TRBD1 as a possible D gene (6 bases). Material for sequencing was PBMCs. The receptor comes from a man aged 40-55 years with colorectal cancer. CDR3 region: CASRRAGDWETQYF. The CDR3 DNA is TGTGCCAGCAGGAGGGCAGGGGATTGGGAGACCCAGTACTTC.